The subject of this entry is one T cell receptor (beta chain). The antigen remains undetermined. Germline values: CDR1 LGHNA, CDR2 YNFKEQ. V was clipped by 0 bases and J by 6 bases, with 20 bases between them. This CDR3 spans 17 amino acids. This sample stems from a study of cytomegalovirus exposure and HLA in healthy donors. Overall study findings and caveats: In vitro data verified a few CMV-associated chains as specific for CMV antigens. Fewer than 200 TCR beta chains were listed as cytomegalovirus-associated.

This table comes from immunoSEQ multiplex PCR, and its TCRdb copy is limited to in-frame clones, with some not included. The table includes almost 70,000 clones, 96% detected once. This sequence originates from a woman between 18 and 29 years old in good health and CMV-seropositive. The rearrangement links TRBV4-2 to TRBJ2-5; the D gene is possibly TRBD2 (5 bases). The source material was PBMCs. The CDR3 DNA is TGTGCCAGCAGCCAAGATCCTGCGGGCGATCCGAGAAAGACCCAGTACTTC. Protein sequence: CASSQDPAGDPRKTQYF.